The clone carrying this T cell receptor beta chain came up once. Its antigen remains unknown. This sample stems from a study of cytomegalovirus exposure and HLA in healthy donors. Study-wide results and caveats: Analysis performed later showed TCR beta chains linked to HLA being more clonally expanded than equally common others.

The V and J ends lost 0 bases and 2 bases respectively, with 15 bases between them. Germline V gene sequence: CDR1 SGHNT, CDR2 YYREEE (reference sequence). This CDR3 has 16 residues. The study ran its PCR with 60 Vbeta and 13 Jbeta primers. Clones were sequenced by immunoSEQ multiplex PCR, and TCRdb holds only the in-frame ones, with some missing. Among 130,000 or so clones listed, around 80% were seen once. Sequences were obtained from PBMCs. This receptor was taken from a woman between 18 and 29 years old in good health and CMV-seronegative. The rearrangement links TRBV5-4 to TRBJ2-7; possibly TRBD2 for D (5 bases). This CDR3 reads CASSLGGSGTPYEQYF. In DNA form, the CDR3 reads TGTGCCAGCAGCTTGGGGGGATCGGGAACCCCCTACGAGCAGTACTTC.